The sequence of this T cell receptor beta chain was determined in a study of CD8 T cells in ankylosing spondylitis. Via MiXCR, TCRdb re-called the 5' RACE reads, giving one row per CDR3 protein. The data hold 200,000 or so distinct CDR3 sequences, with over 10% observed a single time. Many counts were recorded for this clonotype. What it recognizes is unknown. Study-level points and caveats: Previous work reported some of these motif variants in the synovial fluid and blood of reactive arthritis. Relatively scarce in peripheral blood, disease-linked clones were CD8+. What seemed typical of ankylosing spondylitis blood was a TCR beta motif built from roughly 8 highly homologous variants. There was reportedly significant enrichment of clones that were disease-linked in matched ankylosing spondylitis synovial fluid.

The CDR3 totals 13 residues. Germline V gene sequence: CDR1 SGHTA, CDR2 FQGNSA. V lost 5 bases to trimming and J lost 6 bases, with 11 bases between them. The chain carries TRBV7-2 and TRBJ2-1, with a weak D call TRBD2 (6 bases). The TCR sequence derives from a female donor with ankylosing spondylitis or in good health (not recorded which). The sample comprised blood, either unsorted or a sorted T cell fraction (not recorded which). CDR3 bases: TGTGCCAGCAGCCAGCGGGTGGGCAATGAGCAGTTCTTC. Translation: CASSQRVGNEQFF. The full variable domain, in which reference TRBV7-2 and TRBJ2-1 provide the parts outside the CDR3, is GAGVSQSPSNKVTEKGKDVELRCDPISGHTALYWYRQSLGQGLEFLIYFQGNSAPDKSGLPSDRFSAERTGGSVSTLTIQRTQQEDSAVYLCASSQRVGNEQFFGPGTRLTVL.